This T cell receptor beta chain was sequenced for a study of blood T cells in healthy people across ages. Next came a second PCR, run for about 6 to 12 cycles, which used a sample-barcoded 5' primer along with a J-beta primer mix. A single record per CDR3 protein comes from TCRdb applying MiXCR to the 5' RACE reads. The sample yields 780,000 or so distinct CDR3 sequences, 40% to 65% seen once. The CDR3 spans 11 residues. Looked up from germline, CDR1 is SNHLY and CDR2 is FYNNEI. The TCR sequence derives from a man aged 80 or over in good health. Sequencing was performed on blood. V and J are TRBV2 and TRBJ2-7, with a tentative D call TRBD2 (5 bases). The J call may be in error: the DNA end matches TRBJ2-5 better. The CDR3 DNA sequence: TGTACCAACCGCCGCGGGGAGACCCAGTACTTC. Protein sequence: CTNRRGETQYF.